This is a list of T cell receptor beta chains from one sample in a study of cytomegalovirus exposure and HLA in healthy donors. TCRdb's table, derived via immunoSEQ multiplex PCR, lists solely in-frame clones and lacks some. Its table records roughly 190,000 clones. The sequenced sample was PBMCs. All receptors derive from a man aged 30 to 45 in good health and CMV-seronegative. Each CDR3 is given with its conserved first and last residue. A D gene is named only where the DNA matches it firmly.

V gene,D gene,J gene,CDR3 DNA,CDR3 protein
TRBV19,TRBD2,TRBJ2-1,TGTGCCAGTAGTACTAGCGGTCTTGTCCAGTTCTTC,CASSTSGLVQFF
TRBV10-3,TRBD1,TRBJ2-1,TGTGCCATCAGTCTCGACAGGGGGGACTTCAATGAGCAGTTCTTC,CAISLDRGDFNEQFF
TRBV7-6,NA,TRBJ2-6,TGTGCCAGCAGGGACAGCCTCTCTGGGGCCAACGTCCTGACTTTC,CASRDSLSGANVLTF
TRBV7-2,TRBD1,TRBJ1-5,TGTGCCAGCAGCTCCTACGGGACAGGCCAGGTGAGGACCCAGCATTTT,CASSSYGTGQVRTQHF
TRBV19,NA,TRBJ2-7,TGTGCCAGTAGTATAGATGGCGGCAGAACCTACGAGCAGTACTTC,CASSIDGGRTYEQYF
TRBV27,TRBD1,TRBJ2-3,TGTGCCAGCAGTTCGTCGCCGGGACAGGGGGTGTATTTT,CASSSSPGQGVYF
TRBV4-1,NA,TRBJ2-1,TGCGCCAGCAGCCATCCGACTGGTTCCTACAATGAGCAGTTCTTC,CASSHPTGSYNEQFF
TRBV9,NA,TRBJ2-5,TGTGCCAGCAGCCCCCGACTTGGGGCGGCGCAAGAGACCCAGTACTTC,CASSPRLGAAQETQYF
TRBV28,NA,TRBJ2-7,TGTGCCAGCAGTTCCCCCCCCAGGGGGGCCTACGAGCAGTACTTC,CASSSPPRGAYEQYF
TRBV18,NA,TRBJ2-7,TGTGCCAGCTCACCACCCCTTGCCGGGACAATCTACGAGCAGTACTTC,CASSPPLAGTIYEQYF
TRBV18,TRBD2,TRBJ2-3,TGTGCCAGCTCACCGCGGGAGGTGGGAGATACGCAGTATTTT,CASSPREVGDTQYF
TRBV27,NA,TRBJ2-5,TGTGCCACCCGCTCCGGGGGTACGGAGACCCAGTACTTC,CATRSGGTETQYF
TRBV4-1,NA,TRBJ1-5,TGCGCCAGCAGCCCCGTAGGGGATTCGGTGAAGCCCCAGCATTTT,CASSPVGDSVKPQHF
TRBV10-3,TRBD2,TRBJ2-7,TGTGCCATCAGGGGGGGGACGGACGCCTACGAGCAGTACTTC,CAIRGGTDAYEQYF
TRBV10-3,NA,TRBJ1-1,TGTGCCATCAGTGACAGGGGAGGGAAGGGGATGAACACTGAAGCTTTCTTT,CAISDRGGKGMNTEAFF
TRBV19,NA,TRBJ2-1,TGTGCCAGTAGTACCTACAGCTACAATGAGCAGTTCTTC,CASSTYSYNEQFF
TRBV5-1,NA,TRBJ2-3,TGCGCTAGCAGCCCTGACTCCCCCACAGATACGCAGTATTTT,CASSPDSPTDTQYF
TRBV2,NA,TRBJ1-2,TGTGCCAGCAATGCGGTATGGGGCTACACCTTC,CASNAVWGYTF
TRBV5-1,NA,TRBJ2-4,TGCGCCAGCAGCTGGACAAGGGACATTCAGTACTTC,CASSWTRDIQYF
TRBV7-9,NA,TRBJ1-4,TGTGCCAGCAGCCCTGTACAGGGATTTAATGAAAAACTGTTTTTT,CASSPVQGFNEKLFF
TRBV30,NA,TRBJ1-5,TGTGCCTGGAAGGGGGGGGATAGCAATCAGCCCCAGCATTTT,CAWKGGDSNQPQHF
TRBV19,TRBD1,TRBJ2-7,TGTGCCAGTAGTTTTACAGGGGGTGAGCAGTACTTC,CASSFTGGEQYF